These 16 T cell receptor beta chains came from one sample sequenced in a study of shared clonotypes between healthy human individuals. Some clones are missing from TCRdb's copy, which holds only in-frame ones; the method was immunoSEQ multiplex PCR. The sample lists about 800,000 clones, around 96% occurring once. Naive CD8 cells were CD45RO-negative, positively selected for CCR7, excluding terminally differentiated effector memory CD45RA+ cells. Sequenced sample: naive CD8+ T cells sorted from blood. The receptor source for this set is a man between 25 and 39 years old in good health.

The CDR3 region has the DNA TGTGCCAGCAGTTTACTCGGGCGGGAGAGTGCAGATACGCAGTATTTT. Translation: CASSLLGRESADTQYF. V and J are TRBV27 and TRBJ2-3, with 7 bases identical to TRBD2. The germline V gene has CDR1 MNHEY and CDR2 SMNVEV (reference sequence). The CDR3 extends over 16 amino acids. J lost 4 bases, V lost 2 bases, and 9 bases had no gene match.

The chain couples TRBV4-2 to TRBJ1-1; D perhaps matches TRBD1 (5 bases). The V gene's germline CDR1 is LGHNA and CDR2 YNFKEQ. The CDR3 spans 16 residues. V was pared by 0 bases and J by 3 bases, with 14 bases between. CDR3 loop: CASSQDLSGRDTEAFF. The CDR3 bases are TGTGCCAGCAGCCAAGATTTATCAGGGAGAGACACTGAAGCTTTCTTT.

The V and J genes are TRBV5-6 and TRBJ2-5; the D is unclear. The CDR3 spans 14 residues. V lost 3 bases and J lost 5, with 14 bases in between. The germline CDR1 and CDR2 sequences are SGHDT and YYEEEE. The CDR3 is CASSSAFISETQYF. The CDR3 nucleotides read TGTGCCAGCAGCTCCGCCTTCATAAGCGAGACCCAGTACTTC.

The rearrangement uses TRBV7-9 and TRBJ2-1; no clear D gene. There are 14 residues in the CDR3. V was trimmed by 2 bases and J by 8 bases, leaving 13 bases between them. Germline CDR1 reads SEHNR; CDR2 reads FQNEAQ (reference sequence). Here the CDR3 reads CASSLFDPRDEQFF. In DNA, the CDR3 is TGTGCCAGCAGCTTATTTGACCCTCGGGATGAGCAGTTCTTC.

The chain joins TRBV7-2 to TRBJ1-3; no reliable D call. The V and J ends lost 2 bases and 5 bases respectively, with 13 bases between them. Germline loops: CDR1 SGHTA, CDR2 FQGNSA. The length of the CDR3 is 15 residues. The CDR3 spells CASSLNLGTRNTIYF. The CDR3, as DNA: TGTGCCAGCAGCTTAAATTTGGGTACCAGAAACACCATATATTTT.

The chain combines TRBV15 with TRBJ1-2; 7 bases align to TRBD1. The CDR3 spans 15 residues. Germline CDR1 and CDR2: LNHNV and YYDKDF (reference sequence). With V trimmed by 1 base and J by 2 bases, 4 bases remained unmatched. CDR3 amino acids: CATSRALTGNYGYTF. The CDR3 nucleotides are TGTGCCACCAGCAGAGCACTGACAGGGAACTATGGCTACACCTTC. The full variable domain, its missing parts supplied by reference TRBV15 and TRBJ1-2, is DAMVIQNPRYQVTQFGKPVTLSCSQTLNHNVMYWYQQKSSQAPKLLFHYYDKDFNNEADTPDNFQSRRPNTSFCFLDIRSPGLGDTAMYLCATSRALTGNYGYTFGSGTRLTVV.

The chain is built from TRBV27 and TRBJ2-1; 13 bases are a match to TRBD2. The CDR3 runs 15 residues. Per the germline V gene, CDR1 is MNHEY and CDR2 is SMNVEV (reference sequence). V trimming: 8 bases; J trimming: 9 bases; junction bases outside the gene matches: 10. Here the CDR3 DNA reads TGTGCCAGCTCCCTAGGACTAGCGGGAGTGGGTGAGCAGTTCTTC. Amino acids: CASSLGLAGVGEQFF.

The genes are TRBV15 and TRBJ1-4; D uncertain. The CDR3 consists of 13 residues. V was cut by 7 bases and J by 5 bases, with 11 bases left in between. The germline CDR1 and CDR2 sequences are LNHNV and YYDKDF (reference sequence). The CDR3 reads CATTGYPNEKLFF. The CDR3 DNA sequence: TGTGCCACCACTGGATACCCAAATGAAAAACTGTTTTTT. The full variable domain, its missing parts supplied by reference TRBV15 and TRBJ1-4, is DAMVIQNPRYQVTQFGKPVTLSCSQTLNHNVMYWYQQKSSQAPKLLFHYYDKDFNNEADTPDNFQSRRPNTSFCFLDIRSPGLGDTAMYLCATTGYPNEKLFFGSGTQLSVL.

To note about this clone: At the DNA level, this CDR3 is encoded by other sequences in the same sample as well. The chain has TRBV5-4 and TRBJ1-4; D uncertain. Germline CDR1 is SGHNT and CDR2 is YYREEE (reference sequence). Trimming cost V 0 bases and J 5 bases, with 8 bases left between them. This CDR3 region has 14 residues. In DNA form, the CDR3 reads TGTGCCAGCAGCTTGGTCCCGGGGAATGAAAAACTGTTTTTT. Translated, it gives CASSLVPGNEKLFF.

The rearrangement uses TRBV27 and TRBJ2-1; 7 positions agree with TRBD2. Germline V CDR1 and CDR2: MNHEY, SMNVEV (reference sequence). CDR3 length: 14 residues. V gave up 4 bases and J gave up 7 bases; unmatched junction bases: 7. The CDR3 loop reads CASSWTSTLNEQFF. The CDR3 DNA sequence: TGTGCCAGCAGTTGGACTAGTACCCTTAATGAGCAGTTCTTC.

The rearrangement links TRBV29-1 to TRBJ2-4, with D possibly matching TRBD1 (6 bases). The V gene lost 2 bases and the J gene lost 4 bases, with 15 bases spanning the gap. Germline V gene sequence: CDR1 SQVTM, CDR2 ANQGSEA. The CDR3 contains 15 residues. CDR3 sequence reads: CSVETGQHEKNIQYF. The CDR3 DNA sequence: TGCAGCGTTGAAACCGGACAGCACGAAAAAAACATTCAGTACTTC.

The chain joins TRBV19 to TRBJ1-2; 8 bases match TRBD1. Germline CDR1 and CDR2: LNHDA and SQIVND (reference sequence). The junction had 12 bases not matched to a gene; V was cut back by 1 base and J by 8 bases. The CDR3 has 16 amino acids. The CDR3 nucleotides are TGTGCCAGTAGTATAGCCCTCTCCCAGGGGGCGGTCGGCTACACCTTC. Encoded protein: CASSIALSQGAVGYTF.

This chain joins TRBV7-8 and TRBJ2-3; 8 positions match TRBD1. The CDR3 totals 16 residues. V lost 5 bases, J lost 6 bases, and 13 bases stayed unmatched. CDR1 is SGHVS, CDR2 FQNEAQ, per germline. DNA of the CDR3: TGTGCCAGCAGCCTGGCGGGACAGGACCCCGGGGATACGCAGTATTTT. The encoded protein is CASSLAGQDPGDTQYF.

V and J are TRBV5-1 and TRBJ2-3; D not resolved. The V end was cut by 0 bases, the J end by 12 bases, with 14 bases between. The CDR3 is 13 residues long. CDR1 and CDR2 (germline): SGHRS, YFSETQ. The CDR3 loop reads CASSLAADTQQYF. Here the CDR3 DNA reads TGCGCCAGCAGCTTGGCCGCTGACACACAACAGTATTTT.

In DNA form, the CDR3 reads TGTGCCAGCAGCCGAAGGACAGTGACCGGGGAGCTGTTTTTT. Amino acids: CASSRRTVTGELFF. This chain connects TRBV7-8 to TRBJ2-2, with D maybe TRBD1 (6 bases). Germline CDR1 SGHVS, CDR2 FQNEAQ. CDR3 length: 14 amino acids. V lost 5 bases and J 5 bases, leaving 12 bases between the germline ends.

This CDR3 is CASSAGDEKLFF. CDR3 bases: TGTGCCAGCAGCGCGGGCGATGAAAAACTGTTTTTT. V is TRBV7-9 and J is TRBJ1-4; D call uncertain. CDR1 and CDR2 (germline): SEHNR, FQNEAQ (reference sequence). The V and J ends lost 5 bases and 6 bases respectively, with 7 bases between them. This CDR3 has 12 amino acids.